The 28 T cell receptor beta chains below were found in one sample sequenced in a study of CD8+ T cells in alopecia areata. RNA extraction was followed by reverse transcription into cDNA, which acted as the sequencing template. The repertoire was sequenced with immunoSEQ multiplex PCR; TCRdb's copy has only in-frame clones and lacks some. The sample contains about 110,000 clones, over 55% of which appear only once. The specimen was NKG2D-low CD8+ T cells sorted from blood. The receptors were gathered from a human donor with alopecia areata.

The chain combines TRBV5-4 with TRBJ2-2; TRBD2 is a possible D gene (5 bases). The CDR3 length is 12 residues. Germline-derived CDR1 and CDR2 are SGHNT and YYREEE (reference sequence). V lost 4 bases, J lost 9 bases, and 10 bases lay in between. The CDR3 sequence is CASSPTGRELFF. The CDR3 DNA sequence: TGTGCCAGCAGCCCGACGGGGAGGGAGCTGTTTTTT. The complete variable domain, with remaining parts taken from reference TRBV5-4 and TRBJ2-2, reads ETGVTQSPTHLIKTRGQQVTLRCSSQSGHNTVSWYQQALGQGPQFIFQYYREEENGRGNFPPRFSGLQFPNYSSELNVNALELDDSALYLCASSPTGRELFFGEGSRLTVL.

The genes are TRBV27 and TRBJ2-7; no clear D. There are 15 residues in the CDR3. The V end lost 0 bases, the J end lost 5 bases, and 14 bases lay between the germline ends. CDR1 is MNHEY, CDR2 SMNVEV, per germline (reference sequence). This CDR3 reads CASSLSIRVSHEQYF. CDR3 bases: TGTGCCAGCAGTTTATCGATTCGGGTGAGCCACGAGCAGTACTTC.

This clone was recorded only once. This chain joins TRBV5-1 and TRBJ1-1; D is unresolved. Trimming removed 1 base from V and 4 bases from J, with 11 bases in between. The germline V gene encodes CDR1 SGHRS and CDR2 YFSETQ. The CDR3 runs to 14 residues. The CDR3 is CASSLYHRGTEAFF. CDR3 coding DNA: TGCGCCAGCAGCTTGTATCATCGGGGCACTGAAGCTTTCTTT.

This clone was detected only a few times. J is TRBJ2-1 and V is TRBV29-1, with D uncertain. Germline assignment: CDR1 SQVTM and CDR2 ANQGSEA. The CDR3 sequence is 12 residues long. V lost 3 bases and J lost 3, with 6 bases in between. The CDR3 here is CSVDTVYNEQFF. CDR3 sequence (DNA): TGCAGCGTTGACACAGTCTACAATGAGCAGTTCTTC.

The V and J genes are TRBV6-5 and TRBJ2-7; no definite D call. CDR1 and CDR2 (germline): MNHEY, SVGAGI. The length of the CDR3 is 14 residues. Trimming cost V 0 bases and J 1 base, with 7 bases left between them. CDR3 in amino acids: CASSYSSASYEQYF. CDR3 DNA: TGTGCCAGCAGTTACTCGTCGGCGTCCTACGAGCAGTACTTC.

The gene calls are TRBV6-6 and TRBJ2-3; 8 nucleotides match TRBD1. From germline, CDR1 is MNHNY and CDR2 SVGAGI (reference sequence). V lost 2 bases to trimming and J lost 4 bases; unmatched junction nucleotides: 8. This CDR3 has 16 residues. CDR3 loop: CASSYGMTGEPDTQYF. The CDR3 region has the DNA TGTGCCAGCAGTTACGGGATGACAGGGGAGCCAGATACGCAGTATTTT.

This clone came up a few times. The chain recombines TRBV7-8 with TRBJ2-3; 7 bases line up with TRBD2. The CDR3 covers 20 residues. Per the germline V gene, CDR1 is SGHVS and CDR2 is FQNEAQ. Unmatched junction bases numbered 21, after V lost 5 bases and J lost 1 base. CDR3 nucleotides: TGTGCCAGCAGCCCAGACCCTCTAGCGGAGAGGATGGTGGGCACAGATACGCAGTATTTT. Protein sequence: CASSPDPLAERMVGTDTQYF.

The chain joins TRBV27 to TRBJ1-1; D is perhaps TRBD1 (6 bases). The V gene's germline CDR1 is MNHEY and CDR2 SMNVEV (reference sequence). The ends were cut back, 3 bases at V and 9 bases at J, with 14 bases in the middle. CDR3 length: 13 residues. The CDR3 loop is CASSLVSGTQAFF. The CDR3 bases are TGTGCCAGCAGTTTGGTGTCCGGGACACAAGCTTTCTTT.

J is TRBJ1-4 and V is TRBV4-1, with D maybe TRBD1 (6 bases). The CDR3 sequence is 16 residues long. V was clipped by 0 bases and J by 7 bases, with 15 bases between them. Germline lookup yields CDR1 MGHRA and CDR2 YSYEKL. CDR3 DNA: TGCGCCAGCAGCCAAGATCCCGGGGGGCTTGGTGAAAAACTGTTTTTT. Residues: CASSQDPGGLGEKLFF.

The chain uses TRBV9 and TRBJ2-5; 9 bases agree with TRBD1. The germline V gene encodes CDR1 SGDLS and CDR2 YYNGEE. This CDR3 has 14 residues. With 3 bases clipped from V and 5 bases from J, the junction kept 5 bases outside the gene matches. The CDR3 is CASSDGQGPETQYF. The CDR3 nucleotides are TGTGCCAGCAGCGACGGACAGGGGCCGGAGACCCAGTACTTC.

The chain joins TRBV30 to TRBJ2-2, with D perhaps TRBD2 (5 bases). Looked up from germline, CDR1 is GTSNPN and CDR2 is SVGIG (reference sequence). The CDR3 contains 13 residues. V was trimmed by 0 bases and J by 6 bases, leaving 8 bases between them. CDR3 residues: CAWSVRGAGELFF. CDR3 coding DNA: TGTGCCTGGAGTGTACGGGGAGCCGGGGAGCTGTTTTTT.

The chain combines TRBV29-1 with TRBJ2-3; tentative D call: TRBD2 (5 bases). The length of the CDR3 is 13 residues. CDR1 and CDR2 from the germline V gene are SQVTM and ANQGSEA. The V end lost 0 bases, the J end lost 6 bases, and 10 bases lay between the germline ends. The CDR3 DNA reads as TGCAGCGTTGAAGATGGAGGAGCGGATACGCAGTATTTT. It yields the protein CSVEDGGADTQYF.

In this sample, this clone turned up a few times. This chain uses TRBV27 with TRBJ2-1; D is uncertain. Trimming stripped 3 bases from V and 4 bases from J, with 10 bases between. From germline, CDR1 is MNHEY and CDR2 SMNVEV (reference sequence). This CDR3 region has 14 residues. CDR3 coding DNA: TGTGCCAGCAGTTTGGGCGAGGAGTACAATGAGCAGTTCTTC. This codes for CASSLGEEYNEQFF.

A few counts support this clone. One end of the junction does not line up with germline, which may come from a read error. The sample holds other DNA sequences that translate to the same CDR3. The genes are TRBV29-1 and TRBJ2-6; either TRBD1 or TRBD2 may supply D (5 bases each). Germline assignment: CDR1 SQVTM and CDR2 ANQGSEA. This CDR3 is built from 15 residues. The CDR3 region has the DNA TGCAGCGTTGGGGACCGGAGCTCTGGGGCCAACGTCCTGACTTTT. Translated, it gives CSVGDRSSGANVLTF.

This chain connects TRBV27 to TRBJ1-2; D possibly corresponds to TRBD1 (6 bases). Trimming left V 3 bases short and J 7 bases short, with 12 bases between. The CDR3 is made up of 13 amino acids. The germline V gene encodes CDR1 MNHEY and CDR2 SMNVEV (reference sequence). CDR3 in DNA: TGTGCCAGCAGTTTTGGGGGGCTTGGTGGCTACACCTTC. Protein: CASSFGGLGGYTF.

The rearrangement uses TRBV6-5 and TRBJ2-6; possibly TRBD1 or TRBD2 for D (6 bases each). The germline V and J ends were trimmed by 6 bases and 3 bases, with 9 bases remaining between them. This CDR3 spans 14 amino acids. CDR1 and CDR2 from the germline V gene are MNHEY and SVGAGI. The CDR3: CASSGGVGANVLTF. CDR3 nucleotides: TGTGCCAGCAGCGGGGGCGTTGGGGCCAACGTCCTGACTTTC.

The rearrangement joins TRBV19 to TRBJ1-1; TRBD1 matches at 7 bases. From germline, CDR1 is LNHDA and CDR2 SQIVND (reference sequence). The V segment lost 6 bases and the J segment 5 bases; nucleotides outside the gene matches: 9. The CDR3 contains 14 residues. In DNA form, the CDR3 reads TGTGCCAGTAGCAGGACAGGCGTGGGGACTGAAGCTTTCTTT. This translates into CASSRTGVGTEAFF.

The chain uses TRBV5-1 and TRBJ1-1; no definite D call. This CDR3 region has 13 residues. Germline loops: CDR1 SGHRS, CDR2 YFSETQ. With 5 bases removed from V and 3 bases from J, the gap between germline ends came to 11 bases. CDR3 protein: CASSPGWDTEAFF. CDR3 DNA: TGCGCCAGCAGTCCAGGATGGGACACTGAAGCTTTCTTT.

In this sample, this clone turned up a few times. The identical CDR3 is also encoded by other nucleotide sequences in the sample. The J gene is TRBJ2-7, the V gene TRBV28, with D unclear. Germline CDR1 and CDR2: MDHEN and SYDVKM. This CDR3 spans 11 amino acids. Trimming removed 3 bases at V and 3 bases at J, with 3 bases between. DNA of the CDR3: TGTGCCAGCAGTTTCGGCTACGAGCAGTACTTC. It translates to CASSFGYEQYF.

The chain is built from TRBV2 and TRBJ1-2; TRBD1 is a possible D gene (5 bases). This CDR3 is 9 amino acids long. Germline V gives CDR1 SNHLY, CDR2 FYNNEI. Trimming left V 9 bases short and J 6 bases short, with 5 bases between. CDR3 nucleotide sequence: TGTGCCAGGGGGGATGGCTACACCTTC. Its protein is CARGDGYTF.

The V gene is TRBV29-1, the J gene TRBJ1-2; 7 positions agree with TRBD1. Germline CDR1 reads SQVTM; CDR2 reads ANQGSEA. The CDR3 has 13 amino acids. J was trimmed by 4 bases and V by 2 bases; bases with no gene match: 4. The CDR3 region has the DNA TGCAGCGTTGAAACCGGGACAGCCTATGGCTACACCTTC. Protein sequence: CSVETGTAYGYTF.

The chain recombines TRBV7-9 with TRBJ2-5; 9 bases agree with TRBD1. V shed 4 bases and J 5 bases; nucleotides not matched to a gene: 11. The CDR3 runs 16 residues. Per the germline V gene, CDR1 is SEHNR and CDR2 is FQNEAQ (reference sequence). The CDR3 loop reads CASSSFRDREVETQYF. The CDR3 DNA sequence: TGTGCCAGCAGCTCCTTCCGGGACAGGGAGGTGGAGACCCAGTACTTC.

The chain carries TRBV9 and TRBJ1-2, with a possible D match to TRBD1 (5 bases). Germline lookup yields CDR1 SGDLS and CDR2 YYNGEE. Deletions cut 3 bases from V and 7 bases from J, with 13 bases between. The CDR3 covers 13 residues. This CDR3 is CASSGGRVGGYTF. The CDR3 coding sequence is TGTGCCAGCAGCGGGGGCAGGGTGGGTGGCTACACCTTC.

This sequence joins TRBV9 and TRBJ2-5; the D is unclear. This CDR3 is 14 amino acids long. Germline lookup yields CDR1 SGDLS and CDR2 YYNGEE. Trimming cost V 4 bases and J 4 bases, with 14 bases left between them. The CDR3 reads CASSLGSVRETQYF. CDR3 in DNA: TGTGCCAGCAGCCTAGGATCCGTCCGAGAGACCCAGTACTTC.

This clone has only one observation. The chain has TRBV28 and TRBJ2-7, with TRBD2 matching 9 bases. In germline, CDR1 is MDHEN, CDR2 SYDVKM. Trimming cost V 3 bases and J 4 bases; bases outside gene matches: 4. This CDR3 has 14 amino acids. Here the CDR3 DNA reads TGTGCCAGCAGTTTGTGGCTAGCGGGGTACGAGCAGTACTTC. Amino acids: CASSLWLAGYEQYF.

The V call is TRBV9, the J call TRBJ2-1, with TRBD2 matching 11 bases. The J segment lost 0 bases and the V segment lost 0 bases, leaving 5 bases of the junction unmatched. This CDR3 has 18 amino acids. Germline loops: CDR1 SGDLS, CDR2 YYNGEE. The DNA of the CDR3 is TGTGCCAGCAGCGTAGCTGGGACTAGCGGCAACTCCTACAATGAGCAGTTCTTC. Its translation: CASSVAGTSGNSYNEQFF.

The CDR3 loop is CSVGPGDSSYNEQFF. In DNA, the CDR3 is TGCAGCGTTGGCCCCGGGGATAGCTCCTACAATGAGCAGTTCTTC. The chain combines TRBV29-1 with TRBJ2-1, with D perhaps TRBD2 (5 bases). Trimming pared 4 bases from V and 0 bases from J, leaving 13 bases between. The CDR3 length is 15 residues. Germline V gene lookup returns CDR1 SQVTM and CDR2 ANQGSEA.

The V and J genes are TRBV27 and TRBJ2-1; no reliable D call. Per the germline V gene, CDR1 is MNHEY and CDR2 is SMNVEV (reference sequence). V was shortened by 2 bases and J by 10 bases, with 12 bases between the two germline ends. The CDR3 has 13 residues. The CDR3 sequence: CASSLMGPREQFF. The CDR3 nucleotides are TGTGCCAGCAGTTTAATGGGCCCCCGGGAGCAGTTCTTC.